This TCR beta chain emerged from a study of T cells in Graves' hyperthyroidism and ophthalmopathy. There are 13 residues in the CDR3. Losses at the gene ends were 4 bases for V and 5 bases for J; bases not matched to a gene: 2. In germline, CDR1 is ENHRY, CDR2 SYGVKD. The TCR beta CDR3 regions underwent amplification using RNA transcripts as the source. The HTBI set primed first-round TCR CDR3 RT-PCR. TCRdb used MiXCR to reprocess the multiplex PCR reads, holding one entry per CDR3 protein. The sample yields around 690,000 distinct CDR3 sequences, 15% to 20% seen once. The chain has TRBV10-3 and TRBJ2-5; 9 bases are a match to TRBD1. This TCR was recovered from a man aged 45-60 years with Graves' hyperthyroidism. Specimen: blood. In nucleotides, the CDR3 is TGTGCCATCAGTGCCGGGACAGGGGAGACCCAGTACTTC. This codes for CAISAGTGETQYF.